Listed below are T cell receptor beta chains from one sample, sequenced in a study of cytotoxic CD8 clonotypes in ibrutinib-treated CLL. This table comes from immunoSEQ multiplex PCR, and its TCRdb copy is limited to in-frame clones, with some not included. The profile shows some 65,000 clones, 57% of them singletons. The sample was PBMCs, taken after 12 months of ibrutinib treatment. Source of these receptors: a human donor with chronic lymphocytic leukemia. The CDR3 runs from the conserved cysteine through the conserved F or W. Each record gives: D gene, V gene, J gene, clone size, CDR3 protein, CDR3 DNA. D genes are given only for firm matches. Some rows mark clone size as missing; the rest say once, few, many or name a class of expanded clone.

TRBD1	TRBV11-2	TRBJ2-2	.	CASSDRQGSLTGELFF	TGTGCCAGCAGCGACAGACAGGGTAGTTTAACCGGGGAGCTGTTTTTT
.	TRBV18	TRBJ2-6	.	CASSLNPGPGAGANVLTF	TGTGCCAGCTCACTCAACCCCGGGCCCGGTGCCGGGGCCAACGTCCTGACTTTC
.	TRBV6-5	TRBJ1-2	.	CASSYSGSYGYTF	TGTGCCAGCAGTTACTCCGGCAGCTATGGCTACACCTTC
.	TRBV6-1	TRBJ2-6	few	CASKGSRSGANVLTF	TGTGCCAGCAAAGGTTCTCGCTCTGGGGCCAACGTCCTGACTTTC
.	TRBV5-4	TRBJ2-2	few	CASRGSGGGTGELFF	TGTGCCAGCAGAGGGTCCGGGGGAGGTACCGGGGAGCTGTTTTTT
.	TRBV5-1	TRBJ2-1	.	CASSWTGTSSYNEQFF	TGCGCCAGCAGCTGGACCGGGACCTCGTCCTACAATGAGCAGTTCTTC
.	TRBV28	TRBJ2-1	.	CASTSLGSEQFF	TGTGCCAGCACCAGCCTCGGGTCTGAGCAGTTCTTC
.	TRBV5-1	TRBJ2-3	.	CASSPWTDVWDTQYF	TGCGCCAGCAGTCCATGGACGGATGTTTGGGATACGCAGTATTTT
.	TRBV29-1	TRBJ2-1	.	CSVEEGTEQFF	TGCAGCGTTGAAGAGGGGACTGAGCAGTTCTTC
.	TRBV19	TRBJ1-1	few	CASTPDSPNTEAFF	TGTGCCAGTACCCCAGACAGTCCGAACACTGAAGCTTTCTTT
.	TRBV19	TRBJ2-3	.	CASSRKGTDTQYF	TGTGCCAGTAGTCGCAAAGGGACAGATACGCAGTATTTT
.	TRBV6-1	TRBJ1-5	.	CASSEPGRALEPQHF	TGTGCCAGCAGTGAACCCGGAAGGGCTCTAGAGCCCCAGCATTTT
.	TRBV28	TRBJ1-1	.	CASSPFMGLGVNTEAFF	TGTGCCAGCAGCCCATTTATGGGTCTAGGGGTGAACACTGAAGCTTTCTTT
.	TRBV7-6	TRBJ2-2	.	CASSLKSAGATNTGELFF	TGTGCCAGCAGCTTAAAATCGGCGGGGGCTACGAACACCGGGGAGCTGTTTTTT
.	TRBV18	TRBJ2-5	.	CASSPTVLWETQYF	TGTGCCAGCTCACCTACCGTGTTATGGGAGACCCAGTACTTC
.	TRBV21-1	TRBJ1-1	.	CASNQPGHGYTEAFF	TGTGCCAGCAACCAGCCGGGACACGGATACACTGAAGCTTTCTTT
TRBD2	TRBV6-5	TRBJ2-5	.	CASSYSWASGRETQYF	TGTGCCAGCAGTTACTCGTGGGCTAGCGGGAGAGAGACCCAGTACTTC
.	TRBV9	TRBJ2-1	.	CASSAVPSRQGIHEQFF	TGTGCCAGCAGCGCAGTCCCATCACGGCAGGGGATCCATGAGCAGTTCTTC